This record looks at one T cell receptor beta chain sequence and its context. TCRdb processed the reads anew with MiXCR; each CDR3 protein has one entry. The sample includes roughly 3,800 distinct CDR3 sequences, under 12% of them seen just once. From germline, CDR1 is SGHTA and CDR2 FQGNSA. V shed 1 base and J shed 6 bases, with 6 bases lying between them. The CDR3 contains 12 residues. The material sequenced was CD4+ T cells from synovial fluid. The TCR originated in a human donor with rheumatoid arthritis. The chain is built from TRBV7-2 and TRBJ1-1; D is undetermined. DNA of the CDR3: TGTGCCAGCAGCTTAGGAGGTTCTGAAGCTTTCTTT. As protein: CASSLGGSEAFF.